Described below is a single T cell receptor beta chain sequence and its context. The target antigen is unknown. This entry comes from a study of OX40 agonist ivuxolimab in advanced cancers. Whole-study context: The study enrolled dose-escalation patients with hepatocellular carcinoma, melanoma, renal cell or head and neck cancer. Mean age 60 years, range about 20 to 85; around 80% male. Three patients showed partial responses: one hepatocellular carcinoma and two cutaneous melanoma cases.

Clones were sequenced by immunoSEQ multiplex PCR, and TCRdb holds only the in-frame ones, with some missing. The table records tens of thousands of clones, approximately 87% of them present only once. With 5 bases clipped from V and 3 bases from J, the junction kept 4 bases outside the gene matches. Germline assignment: CDR1 LGHNA and CDR2 YSLEER. CDR3 length: 14 amino acids. Study-wide results and limits: Relatively little clonal expansion, among the lowest observed, appeared in partial responders at 0.1-3.0 mg/kg.

The chain joins TRBV4-3 to TRBJ1-2, with 9 bases fitting TRBD1. The source of this sequence is an adult with an advanced solid tumor such as melanoma, head and neck, liver or kidney cancer. The sequenced sample was CD4+ or CD8+ T cells sorted from blood, obtained in a trial of the OX40 agonist ivuxolimab. CDR3: CASSIDRGYYGYTF. CDR3 sequence (DNA): TGCGCCAGCAGCATTGACAGGGGGTACTATGGCTACACCTTC.